A selection of T cell receptor beta chains follows, all from one sample in a study of coeliac disease. Generated by immunoSEQ multiplex PCR, the TCRdb table keeps only in-frame clones and is missing some. This sample has 2,500 to 3,000 clones; around 66% occur once, and the top ten carry around 14%. The sequenced sample was lamina propria lymphocytes from the gut. The receptor set was obtained from a woman between 70 and 85 years old with celiac disease on a gluten-free diet. CDR3s include the opening cysteine and the closing phenylalanine or tryptophan. Expanded clones get a size class; other rows say once, few or many, or leave the size out.

TRBV6-1	TRBJ1-1	.	CASSANRATFF
TRBV28	TRBJ1-1	.	CASSFRQGAYTEAFF
TRBV5-5	TRBJ2-1	once	CASSPSGGPYNEQFF
TRBV28	TRBJ1-1	few	CAVGSPAFF
TRBV5-4	TRBJ2-1	.	CASSLVQENNVEQFF
TRBV7-2	TRBJ2-5	.	CASSFGAGETQYF
TRBV5-1	TRBJ2-5	.	CASSLGASGQETQYF
TRBV7-2	TRBJ1-1	.	CASSLDPNRGRTEAFF
TRBV27	TRBJ2-6	.	CASTRTGGYGGANVLTF
TRBV4-1	TRBJ2-1	.	CASSQEGLAGSSYNEQFF
TRBV5-4	TRBJ1-1	few	CASSKETGNTEAFF
TRBV7-9	TRBJ2-2	few	CASSLDGLSVRSGELFF
TRBV7-6	TRBJ2-2	few	CASSLAKTGATNTGELFF
TRBV7-9	TRBJ1-1	once	CASSLVSGANTEAFF
TRBV30	TRBJ2-1	few	CAWDPSGRERQFF
TRBV6-6	TRBJ2-1	.	CASSYRTSGGGHEQFF
TRBV20-1	TRBJ2-3	.	CSARQGDTQYF
TRBV4-2	TRBJ2-5	.	CASSLPGEETQYF
TRBV21-1	TRBJ1-3	.	CASSTIRNTIYF
TRBV7-8	TRBJ1-1	.	CASSLGTGIVNTEAFF
TRBV2	TRBJ2-5	.	CASSERRTGLQKETQYF
TRBV7-9	TRBJ1-2	.	CASSRDRNYGYTF
TRBV20-1	TRBJ2-1	.	CSISDYNEQFF
TRBV7-9	TRBJ1-6	.	CASNPLDEPYNSPLHF
TRBV5-1	TRBJ2-1	.	CASSLFKTSDEQFF
TRBV10-3	TRBJ2-7	.	CAISDTNYEQYF
TRBV2	TRBJ2-7	.	CASSRQLTTYEQYF
TRBV6-6	TRBJ2-7	few	CASSYGTGVYEQYF
TRBV6-1	TRBJ2-5	.	CASSKGDSSQETQYF
TRBV7-9	TRBJ2-1	once	CASQTGGRNEQFF
TRBV13	TRBJ2-1	few	CAIRRASEQFF
TRBV15	TRBJ2-3	few	CACGRPTDTQYF
TRBV28	TRBJ2-1	.	CASKGGANEQFF
TRBV28	TRBJ1-2	.	CASSFESQGANYGYTF
TRBV11-2	TRBJ1-6	.	CASSLTAGSPLHF
TRBV30	TRBJ1-4	once	CAWSAGTHEKLFF
TRBV18	TRBJ2-1	few	CASSPLDGTSGRPTNEQFF
TRBV6-1	TRBJ1-2	few	CASRHPIQQGPGYTF
TRBV20-1	TRBJ2-1	.	CSAWGRLEQFF
TRBV7-2	TRBJ1-3	.	CASGLGHASGNTIYF
TRBV15	TRBJ2-5	.	CATSREVQRGPKETQYF
TRBV19	TRBJ2-5	once	CASRLAGETQYF
TRBV27	TRBJ2-5	.	CASSFGTTGGETQYF
TRBV18	TRBJ1-1	.	CASSPGDTGPNTEAFF
TRBV5-1	TRBJ1-6	.	CASSLDRKGNPWRPLHF
TRBV7-2	TRBJ1-5	.	CASSLVGDSNQPQHF